The 27 T cell receptor beta chains below all came from one sample that was sequenced in a study of molecular identifiers for immune sequencing clone quantification. TCRdb reprocessed the PCR reads with MiXCR, giving one entry per CDR3 protein. The sample shows roughly 300,000 distinct CDR3 sequences, roughly 23% of them seen only once. Specimen: naive CD8+ T cells from blood, with Jurkat cell RNA spiked in. Subset indicated: FACS-sorted CD8+CD4-CCR7+CD45RA+ naive T cells. Receptors originate from a human donor in good health. Some libraries in this study had Jurkat cell RNA spiked in.

This clonotype showed up just a few times. An end of the junction does not agree with germline; a read error may underlie this. This chain links TRBV7-7 with TRBJ2-2, with 7 bases aligning to TRBD2. Germline V lookup: CDR1 SSHAT, CDR2 FNYEAQ (reference sequence). The CDR3 loop spans 15 amino acids. In DNA, the CDR3 is TGTGCTAGCAGTCGAAGCGGGACCGGGACCGGGGAGCTGTTTTTT. Protein product: CASSRSGTGTGELFF.

The chain is built from TRBV20-1 and TRBJ2-1, with D hard to call. Germline V gene sequence: CDR1 DFQATT, CDR2 SNEGSKA (reference sequence). The V gene lost 2 bases and the J gene lost 6 bases, with 17 bases spanning the gap. The CDR3 covers 15 residues. CDR3 coding DNA: TGCAGTGCTAGACATCGCCACTTAGCCACCAATGAGCAGTTCTTC. Protein product: CSARHRHLATNEQFF.

The chain has TRBV24-1 and TRBJ2-5; 11 nucleotides line up with TRBD2. The germline CDR1 and CDR2 sequences are KGHDR and SFDVKD. Germline trimming cut 2 bases from V and 0 bases from J; bases unmatched to any gene: 4. The CDR3 extends over 17 amino acids. The CDR3 DNA sequence: TGTGCCACCAGTGATTCACTAGCGGGAGTTGACCAAGAGACCCAGTACTTC. The encoded protein is CATSDSLAGVDQETQYF.

On this clonotype: A read error may account for a junction end that differs from germline. This chain's CDR3 is CASSPKSGQGAFRWNTEAVF. The CDR3, as DNA: TGTGCCAGCAGCCCAAAATCGGGACAGGGGGCATTCAGGTGGAACACTGAAGCTGTCTTT. This chain uses TRBV3-1 with TRBJ1-1; TRBD1 agrees at 12 bases. CDR3 length equals 20 residues. Germline values: CDR1 LGHDT, CDR2 YNNKEL (reference sequence).

In this sample, this clonotype turned up a few times. The chain is built from TRBV20-1 and TRBJ2-7, with D unresolved. This CDR3 is built from 14 residues. Trimming left V 3 bases short and J 0 bases short, with 12 bases between. Germline V gene lookup returns CDR1 DFQATT and CDR2 SNEGSKA (reference sequence). The CDR3 protein is CSARADKNSYEQYF. CDR3 in DNA: TGCAGTGCTAGGGCCGACAAGAACTCCTACGAGCAGTACTTC.

This clonotype was recorded a few times. The rearrangement joins TRBV19 to TRBJ1-1, with D possibly TRBD1 on 5 matching bases. CDR1 LNHDA and CDR2 SQIVND come from the germline V gene (reference sequence). V lost 3 bases and J lost 2, with 10 bases in between. The CDR3 runs to 14 residues. The CDR3 here is CASSIDGGNTEAFF. Here the CDR3 DNA reads TGTGCCAGTAGTATCGATGGGGGAAACACTGAAGCTTTCTTT. Full variable domain (remainder filled in from reference TRBV19 and TRBJ1-1): DGGITQSPKYLFRKEGQNVTLSCEQNLNHDAMYWYRQDPGQGLRLIYYSQIVNDFQKGDIAEGYSVSREKKESFPLTVTSAQKNPTAFYLCASSIDGGNTEAFFGQGTRLTVV.

At least ten counts were recorded for this clonotype. The V gene is TRBV5-4, the J gene TRBJ1-1; D not resolved. V lost 5 bases and J 2 bases, leaving 10 bases between the germline ends. In germline, CDR1 is SGHNT, CDR2 YYREEE (reference sequence). The CDR3 length is 13 residues. CDR3 DNA: TGTGCCAGCAGAAATGGTGTAAACACTGAAGCTTTCTTT. Its translation: CASRNGVNTEAFF.

This sequence joins TRBV4-3 and TRBJ2-2, with a possible D match to TRBD2 (5 bases). V was trimmed by 1 base and J by 7 bases, leaving 13 bases between them. CDR1 and CDR2 (germline): LGHNA, YSLEER. This CDR3 is 15 amino acids long. CDR3 protein: CASSQGTLRSGELFF. The CDR3 DNA reads as TGCGCCAGCAGCCAAGGGACTCTACGGAGCGGGGAGCTGTTTTTT.

The sample holds many counts of this clonotype. This rearrangement joins TRBV5-1 to TRBJ1-4, with a tentative D call TRBD1 (6 bases). Germline loops: CDR1 SGHRS, CDR2 YFSETQ. The V end lost 0 bases, the J end lost 5 bases, and 8 bases lay between the germline ends. The CDR3 covers 14 residues. This CDR3 is CASSLGQGNEKLFF. The CDR3 DNA is TGCGCCAGCAGCTTGGGGCAGGGGAATGAAAAACTGTTTTTT.

In this sample, this clonotype turned up many times. This chain joins TRBV19 and TRBJ1-5; D remains unclear. Trimming shortened V by 6 bases and J by 0 bases, and 12 bases separated the two germline ends. This CDR3 contains 15 residues. Germline CDR1 LNHDA, CDR2 SQIVND (reference sequence). The CDR3 loop reads CASSLTEYSNQPQHF. The CDR3 region has the DNA TGTGCCAGTAGCCTAACAGAGTATAGCAATCAGCCCCAGCATTTT. Using reference TRBV19 and TRBJ1-5 for the parts outside the CDR3, the full variable domain is DGGITQSPKYLFRKEGQNVTLSCEQNLNHDAMYWYRQDPGQGLRLIYYSQIVNDFQKGDIAEGYSVSREKKESFPLTVTSAQKNPTAFYLCASSLTEYSNQPQHFGDGTRLSIL.

There are a few counts of this clonotype. V usage is TRBV20-1 and J usage is TRBJ2-1, with D possibly matching TRBD2 (6 bases). CDR3 length: 15 amino acids. Germline lookup yields CDR1 DFQATT and CDR2 SNEGSKA (reference sequence). V was clipped by 5 bases and J by 7 bases, with 21 bases between them. This CDR3 is CSAPPDTLARNEQFF. CDR3 DNA: TGCAGTGCTCCCCCTGATACCCTAGCGCGGAATGAGCAGTTCTTC.

This clonotype was seen ten or more times. The rearrangement uses TRBV20-1 and TRBJ2-7; D is undetermined. This CDR3 has 13 amino acids. Germline CDR1 and CDR2: DFQATT and SNEGSKA (reference sequence). The V end was cut by 3 bases, the J end by 0 bases, with 9 bases between. DNA of the CDR3: TGCAGTGCTAGGTCGACCTACTCCTACGAGCAGTACTTC. As protein: CSARSTYSYEQYF.

This clonotype has at least ten counts. In DNA, the CDR3 is TGTGCCAGCAGCTTATCCGACAGGGGGAGCTCCTACGAGCAGTACTTC. This gives the protein CASSLSDRGSSYEQYF. This chain joins TRBV7-2 and TRBJ2-7, with TRBD1 matching over 9 bases. J lost 0 bases, V lost 2 bases, and 5 bases had no gene match. The CDR3 runs to 16 residues. Germline values: CDR1 SGHTA, CDR2 FQGNSA.

The CDR3 spells CASSSEFYQETQYF. The DNA for the CDR3 is TGTGCCAGCAGCTCGGAGTTTTACCAAGAGACCCAGTACTTC. The chain combines TRBV7-9 with TRBJ2-5; D gene uncertain. CDR3 length equals 14 residues. Between the trimmed V and J ends, which lost 4 bases and 0 bases, there was a span of 9 bases. Germline lookup yields CDR1 SEHNR and CDR2 FQNEAQ (reference sequence).

The gene calls are TRBV12-3 or TRBV12-4 and TRBJ2-7; D might be TRBD1 or TRBD2, each matching 5 bases. V dropped 4 bases and J dropped 4 bases, with 11 bases sitting between them. The CDR3 consists of 13 residues. The CDR3 DNA reads as TGTGCCAGCAGTTCGGGACCGGATTACGAGCAGTACTTC. Translating it yields CASSSGPDYEQYF.

The rearrangement joins TRBV28 to TRBJ2-3; 7 bases agree with TRBD2. The CDR3 has 17 residues. With V trimmed by 4 bases and J by 2 bases, 12 bases remained unmatched. Per the germline V gene, CDR1 is MDHEN and CDR2 is SYDVKM. The CDR3 DNA follows: TGTGCCAGCAGTTCTCCCCCGGGACTACCTTACACAGATACGCAGTATTTT. This translates into CASSSPPGLPYTDTQYF.

This clonotype was observed a handful of times. A read error may be the cause here, since a much bigger clone is one base away. The rearrangement uses TRBV5-6 and TRBJ2-7; D possibly uses TRBD1 or TRBD2 (6 bases each). CDR1 and CDR2 (germline): SGHDT, YYEEEE. V was pared by 6 bases and J by 6 bases, with 16 bases between. The CDR3 loop spans 13 amino acids. CDR3 loop: CASTDVGGGEQYF. The CDR3 nucleotides are TGTGCCAGCACCGATGTGGGGGGCGGCGAGCAGTACTTC.

Remarks on this clonotype: Here the CDR3 omits its conserved ending phenylalanine or tryptophan, so a read error is the likely source. This chain links TRBV20-1 with TRBJ2-7; no definite D call. The CDR3 has 15 amino acids. Germline V gives CDR1 DFQATT, CDR2 SNEGSKA (reference sequence). CDR3 nucleotide sequence: TGCGGTGCTAAAGACACGGAGTCAGACCCTTACGAGCAGTACCTC. Encoded protein: CGAKDTESDPYEQYL.

As for this clonotype: Germline and junction disagree at one end, which may indicate a read error. The V gene is TRBV5-3, the J gene TRBJ2-3; TRBD2 matches at 7 bases. TRBV5-3 is marked as an open reading frame, function uncertain. The length of the CDR3 is 16 residues. The CDR3 nucleotides are TGTGCCAGCAGCTTTGGGGAGGGGTCTAGCACAGATACGCAGTATTTT. Amino acids: CASSFGEGSSTDTQYF.

This clonotype was counted many times. The rearrangement joins TRBV28 to TRBJ2-7; possible D gene TRBD1, 6 bases. V dropped 3 bases and J dropped 0 bases, with 12 bases sitting between them. The CDR3 has 15 residues. CDR1 is MDHEN, CDR2 SYDVKM, per germline. The CDR3 sequence is CASSFEQGSSYEQYF. As DNA, the CDR3 is TGTGCCAGCAGTTTTGAGCAGGGGAGCTCCTACGAGCAGTACTTC.

This clonotype occurred many times. The chain couples TRBV28 to TRBJ1-2; tentative D call: TRBD1 (6 bases). From germline, CDR1 is MDHEN and CDR2 SYDVKM. Trimming left V 5 bases short and J 3 bases short, with 22 bases between. The length of the CDR3 is 17 residues. CDR3 protein: CASSPLPTGYKDYGYTF. The CDR3 DNA reads TGTGCCAGCAGTCCCCTCCCCACAGGGTATAAGGACTATGGCTACACCTTC.

Concerning this clonotype itself: A much more abundant neighbour one base away suggests this may be a read error. V is TRBV7-9 and J is TRBJ1-1; no firm D call. This CDR3 region has 13 residues. CDR1 is SEHNR and CDR2 is FQNEAQ in the germline V gene (reference sequence). Between the trimmed V and J ends, which lost 5 bases and 3 bases, there was a span of 10 bases. The CDR3, as DNA: TGTGCCAGCAGCAGTATAGTGGACACTGAAGCTTTCTTT. Protein: CASSSIVDTEAFF.

This clonotype was observed a handful of times. The gene calls are TRBV20-1 and TRBJ2-3; 7 nucleotides match TRBD2. V dropped 2 bases and J dropped 3; count of bases not matched to a gene: 5. This CDR3 comprises 14 residues. CDR1 is DFQATT, CDR2 SNEGSKA, per germline (reference sequence). The CDR3 nucleotides read TGCAGTGCTAGAAAGCGGGGACTAACAGATACGCAGTATTTT. Translation gives CSARKRGLTDTQYF.

This clonotype was found many times. The gene calls are TRBV7-3 and TRBJ2-7; perhaps TRBD1 as D (6 bases). Per the germline V gene, CDR1 is SGHTA and CDR2 is FQGTGA. This CDR3 comprises 13 residues. Trimming took off 5 bases at V and 5 bases at J, with 13 bases between the two ends. CDR3 bases: TGTGCCAGCAGCACAACACAGGGTAACGAGCAGTACTTC. It encodes CASSTTQGNEQYF. Full variable domain (outside the CDR3, taken from reference TRBV7-3 and TRBJ2-7): GAGVSQTPSNKVTEKGKYVELRCDPISGHTALYWYRQSLGQGPEFLIYFQGTGAADDSGLPNDRFFAVRPEGSVSTLKIQRTERGDSAVYLCASSTTQGNEQYFGPGTRLTVT.

In this sample, this clonotype turned up a few times. The chain is built from TRBV28 and TRBJ2-7; no definite D call. Trimming cost V 3 bases and J 6 bases, with 9 bases left between them. The CDR3 sequence is 12 residues long. Germline V gives CDR1 MDHEN, CDR2 SYDVKM. CDR3 protein: CASSFGSAEQYF. The CDR3 nucleotides are TGTGCCAGCAGTTTTGGTTCTGCCGAGCAGTACTTC.

Turning to this clonotype: A junction boundary mismatches the germline segment, possibly from a read error. The chain joins TRBV10-3 to TRBJ2-3, with 7 bases that match TRBD1. The CDR3 is 15 amino acids. Germline-derived CDR1 and CDR2 are ENHRY and SYGVKD. CDR3 nucleotide sequence: TGTGCCATCAGTAAGACAGGGAATCTCCCAGATGCGCAGTATTTT. As protein: CAISKTGNLPDAQYF.

This chain uses TRBV7-6 with TRBJ2-3; TRBD1 matches 9 bases. Germline V gene data show CDR1 as SGHVS and CDR2 as FNYEAQ. Trimming removed 4 bases from V and 2 bases from J; junction bases left unmatched: 7. The CDR3 is 16 residues long. Here the CDR3 reads CASSSRTGEITDTQYF. As DNA, the CDR3 is TGTGCCAGCAGCTCCCGGACAGGGGAGATCACAGATACGCAGTATTTT.